Reported below is one T cell receptor beta chain. Its antigen is unidentified. The PCR ran on 60 Vbeta and 13 Jbeta primers. Using immunoSEQ multiplex PCR, the repertoire was profiled, and TCRdb retains in-frame clones only, with some absent. This repertoire includes around 130,000 clones. Donors showed nominal health when sampled, although they likely had unrecorded immune exposures. Germline CDR1 ENHRY, CDR2 SYGVKD. The CDR3 runs 16 residues. V trimming: 11 bases; J trimming: 4 bases; junction bases outside the gene matches: 17. The record originates from a study of cytomegalovirus exposure and HLA in healthy donors. Study observations and caveats: Most of the TCR beta V segments (in an earlier analysis) were productive either about 87% or about 30% of the time. What a later analysis reportedly showed was that an Asian-associated ancestry cluster had fewer N-insertions than the roughly 700-donor mean. Associated with HLA alleles at 0.05 false discovery rate in a later analysis were 16,951 TCR beta sequences.

This receptor was taken from a middle-aged woman in good health and CMV-seronegative. This sequence joins TRBV10-3 and TRBJ1-1, with 9 bases identical to TRBD1. The material sequenced was PBMCs. The CDR3 sequence: CASSPPGTGLSTEAFF. The DNA of the CDR3 is TGTGCCTCCTCACCCCCCGGGACAGGGTTGAGCACTGAAGCTTTCTTT.